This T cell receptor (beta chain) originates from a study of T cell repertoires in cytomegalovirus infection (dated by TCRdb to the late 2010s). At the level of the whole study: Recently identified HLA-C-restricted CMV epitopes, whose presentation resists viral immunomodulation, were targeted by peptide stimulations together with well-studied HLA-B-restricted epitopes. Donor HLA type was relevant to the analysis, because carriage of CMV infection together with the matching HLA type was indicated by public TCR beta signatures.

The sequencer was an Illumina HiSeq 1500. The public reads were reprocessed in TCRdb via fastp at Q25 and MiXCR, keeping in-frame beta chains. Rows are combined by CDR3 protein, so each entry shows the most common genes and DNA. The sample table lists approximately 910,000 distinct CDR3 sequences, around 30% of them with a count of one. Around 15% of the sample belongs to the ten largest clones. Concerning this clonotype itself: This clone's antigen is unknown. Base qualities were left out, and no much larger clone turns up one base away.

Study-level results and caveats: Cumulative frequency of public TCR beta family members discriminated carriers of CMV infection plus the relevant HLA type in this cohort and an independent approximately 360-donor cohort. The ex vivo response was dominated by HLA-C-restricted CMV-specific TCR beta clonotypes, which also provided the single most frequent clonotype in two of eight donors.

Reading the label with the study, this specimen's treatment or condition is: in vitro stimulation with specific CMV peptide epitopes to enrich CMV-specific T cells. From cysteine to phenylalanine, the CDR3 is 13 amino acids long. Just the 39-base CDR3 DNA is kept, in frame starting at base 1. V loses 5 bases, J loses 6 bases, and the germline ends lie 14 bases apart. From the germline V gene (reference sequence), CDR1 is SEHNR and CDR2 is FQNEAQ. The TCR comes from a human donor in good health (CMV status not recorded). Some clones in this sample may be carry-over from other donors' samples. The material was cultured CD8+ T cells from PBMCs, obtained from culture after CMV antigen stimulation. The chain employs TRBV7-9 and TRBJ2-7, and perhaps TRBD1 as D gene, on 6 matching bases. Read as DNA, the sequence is TGTGCCAGCAGCCAACAAAACAGGGTCGAGCAGTACTTC. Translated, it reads CASSQQNRVEQYF.